This T cell receptor (beta chain) emerged from a study of response to subunit inactivated influenza vaccine. TCRdb reanalysed the RT-PCR reads using MiXCR and keeps one entry per CDR3 protein. The sample lists hundreds of thousands of distinct CDR3 sequences; about a fifth were seen once. Comment on this clonotype: Its matching antigen is unknown.

Study-wide points: There was a suggestion from the authors that each seasonal influenza vaccination recruits few new T cells.

The origin of this receptor is a man in his fifties who received an inactivated influenza vaccine. The sample here was PBMCs from blood, taken about 5 days after vaccination.

CDR3 sequence reads: CASSSSSGYEQYF. The CDR3 nucleotides read TGTGCCAGCAGCTCTAGCAGTGGCTACGAGCAGTACTTC. The rearrangement links TRBV7-2 to TRBJ2-7; a weak D match, TRBD2 (5 bases). Germline CDR1 reads SGHTA; CDR2 reads FQGNSA. Trimming pared 4 bases from V and 3 bases from J, leaving 10 bases between. The CDR3 runs 13 residues.